This T cell receptor (beta chain) was recorded in a study of cytomegalovirus exposure and HLA in healthy donors. Study details: In a later analysis, it was reported that the approximately 110 validation repertoires had been produced on the same platform as the 550 to 700 repertoires belonging to the first cohort. The study's findings and limits: It was confirmed in vitro that a few of the CMV-associated chains were specific for CMV antigens. According to the study, around 180 TCR beta chains were cytomegalovirus-associated. According to a later analysis, TCR clusters from the first cohort tended to co-occur in the roughly 120 validation repertoires.

Sequencing used immunoSEQ multiplex PCR; TCRdb keeps in-frame clones, though not all of them. The top ten clones hold 25% to 30% of a sample with some 130,000 clones, roughly four fifths of them seen once. Concerning this clone itself: Its antigen is unidentified.

Germline V lookup: CDR1 MDHEN, CDR2 SYDVKM. The CDR3 has 14 residues. V dropped 5 bases and J dropped 4 bases, with 14 bases sitting between them. The sample consisted of PBMCs. J is TRBJ1-2 and V is TRBV28; D might be TRBD1 (6 bases). This sequence originates from a man between 25 and 39 years old in good health and CMV-seropositive. The CDR3 here is CASSTQGRGYGYTF. The CDR3 nucleotides read TGTGCCAGCAGTACACAGGGCCGTGGCTATGGCTACACCTTC.